These 18 T cell receptor beta chains were sequenced from one sample in a study of OX40 agonist ivuxolimab in advanced cancers. The method was immunoSEQ multiplex PCR; TCRdb's version includes in-frame clones alone and lacks a portion of them. The table lists over 25,000 clones, approximately 85% of them singletons. The specimen comprised CD4+ or CD8+ T cells sorted from blood, sampled in a trial of the OX40 agonist ivuxolimab. Receptors were obtained from an adult with an advanced solid tumor such as melanoma, head and neck, liver or kidney cancer.

The genes are TRBV6-1 and TRBJ2-7; D is possibly TRBD1 or TRBD2 (5 bases each). The V end was cut by 2 bases, the J end by 3 bases, with 11 bases between. Germline V lookup: CDR1 MNHNS, CDR2 SASEGT. CDR3 length: 14 amino acids. The CDR3 region has the DNA TGTGCCAGCAGTGAATTGGGTGGGGGCTACGAGCAGTACTTC. It yields the protein CASSELGGGYEQYF.

The J gene is TRBJ1-2, the V gene TRBV9; tentative D call: TRBD1 (5 bases). CDR3 length: 17 residues. V lost 0 bases and J lost 6, with 21 bases in between. The germline gives CDR1 SGDLS, CDR2 YYNGEE. In DNA form, the CDR3 reads TGTGCCAGCAGCGTAGGGGATTCGGGGACTGGGACGAATGGCTACACCTTC. It yields the protein CASSVGDSGTGTNGYTF.

The J gene is TRBJ1-1, the V gene TRBV9, with a possible D match to TRBD1 (5 bases). Deletions cut 3 bases from V and 3 bases from J, with 18 bases between. Germline CDR1 is SGDLS and CDR2 is YYNGEE. CDR3 length: 16 amino acids. The CDR3 region is CASSAGTTGGDTEAFF. CDR3 in DNA: TGTGCCAGCAGCGCGGGCACCACCGGGGGTGACACTGAAGCTTTCTTT.

This chain links TRBV29-1 with TRBJ2-7; perhaps D is TRBD1 or TRBD2 (5 bases each). CDR3 length: 11 residues. Germline V gene sequence: CDR1 SQVTM, CDR2 ANQGSEA. V was trimmed by 3 bases and J by 9 bases, leaving 12 bases between them. The CDR3 DNA is TGCAGCGTTGACAGGGTTGAGGGGCAGTACTTC. Encoded protein: CSVDRVEGQYF.

The chain couples TRBV7-2 to TRBJ2-1, with TRBD2 identical over 7 bases. CDR1 SGHTA and CDR2 FQGNSA come from the germline V gene. V was clipped by 4 bases and J by 8 bases; unmatched bases: 5. This CDR3 spans 13 amino acids. CDR3 sequence: CASSWAGVDEQFF. Written as DNA, the CDR3 is TGTGCCAGCAGCTGGGCGGGGGTAGATGAGCAGTTCTTC.

CDR3 sequence reads: CASSSGRLAVFYEQYF. Here the CDR3 DNA reads TGTGCCAGCAGCTCCGGTCGACTAGCGGTATTCTACGAGCAGTACTTC. The V call is TRBV7-9, the J call TRBJ2-7; 9 bases fit TRBD2. After removal of 4 bases from V and 3 bases from J, the junction contained 10 bases not matched to a gene. The CDR3 contains 16 residues. Per the germline V gene, CDR1 is SEHNR and CDR2 is FQNEAQ (reference sequence).

The chain couples TRBV4-1 to TRBJ2-7, with D possibly TRBD1 on 6 matching bases. Germline values: CDR1 MGHRA, CDR2 YSYEKL. Trimming removed 4 bases at V and 3 bases at J, with 7 bases between. This CDR3 has 12 residues. The DNA of the CDR3 is TGCGCCAGCAGCCCGACAGGCTACGAGCAGTACTTC. This translates into CASSPTGYEQYF.

The chain joins TRBV4-1 to TRBJ2-7; D unresolved. The V and J ends lost 5 bases and 2 bases respectively, with 4 bases between them. Germline CDR1 is MGHRA and CDR2 is YSYEKL. The CDR3 length is 11 residues. CDR3 sequence: CASSTPYEQYF. The DNA for the CDR3 is TGCGCCAGCAGCACGCCCTACGAGCAGTACTTC.

The V call is TRBV18, the J call TRBJ2-5; D may be TRBD1 (6 bases). The CDR3 totals 18 residues. V was cut by 0 bases and J by 8 bases, with 25 bases left in between. The germline CDR1 and CDR2 sequences are KGHSH and LQKENI. CDR3 sequence reads: CASSPPFSAGDSSVTQYF. The CDR3 DNA sequence: TGTGCCAGCTCACCACCGTTTTCGGCAGGGGATTCCTCCGTAACCCAGTACTTC.

This chain joins TRBV7-9 and TRBJ1-2; 7 bases match TRBD1. Germline-derived CDR1 and CDR2 are SEHNR and FQNEAQ (reference sequence). The CDR3 is 15 amino acids. After removal of 3 bases from V and 4 bases from J, the junction contained 8 bases not matched to a gene. The CDR3 sequence is CASSLLGQGGYGYTF. The DNA for the CDR3 is TGTGCCAGCAGCTTGCTAGGTCAGGGGGGCTATGGCTACACCTTC.

In the case of this clone: Other DNA sequences in this specimen translate into the identical CDR3. This rearrangement joins TRBV30 to TRBJ2-7, with unresolved D. This CDR3 region has 14 residues. Trimming removed 2 bases from V and 2 bases from J, with 13 bases in between. Germline V gene data show CDR1 as GTSNPN and CDR2 as SVGIG (reference sequence). CDR3 region: CAWSTYSDAYEQYF. The CDR3, as DNA: TGTGCCTGGAGTACTTACTCAGATGCCTACGAGCAGTACTTC.

The genes are TRBV4-1 and TRBJ1-5; D may be TRBD1 (6 bases). This CDR3 is 17 amino acids long. Germline V gene lookup returns CDR1 MGHRA and CDR2 YSYEKL. V lost 1 base to trimming and J lost 0 bases, with 13 bases between them. For the CDR3, the DNA is TGCGCCAGCAGCCAAGTTGGGAGGGGGGGTAGCAATCAGCCCCAGCATTTT. It codes for CASSQVGRGGSNQPQHF.

The V gene is TRBV4-1, the J gene TRBJ1-1; D call uncertain. V lost 4 bases and J lost 0, with 9 bases in between. This CDR3 region has 14 residues. Per germline, CDR1 MGHRA and CDR2 YSYEKL. This CDR3 is CASSPRTVNTEAFF. The CDR3 DNA reads as TGCGCCAGCAGCCCTAGGACGGTGAACACTGAAGCTTTCTTT.

The chain uses TRBV6-5 and TRBJ1-1; 9 bases map to TRBD1. The germline CDR1 and CDR2 sequences are MNHEY and SVGAGI. The CDR3 is made up of 15 amino acids. V gave up 6 bases and J gave up 3 bases; unmatched junction bases: 8. The CDR3 protein is CASSQTQGAYTEAFF. CDR3 coding DNA: TGTGCCAGCAGCCAGACACAGGGGGCCTACACTGAAGCTTTCTTT.

This clone was seen a single time. This chain uses TRBV7-2 with TRBJ2-2; TRBD2 matches at 8 bases. CDR3 length: 17 amino acids. Germline CDR1 SGHTA, CDR2 FQGNSA. Trimming took 2 bases from V and 4 from J; bases not matched to a gene: 9. CDR3 coding DNA: TGTGCCAGCAGCTTATATCGGGGGGGCTACTCCACCGGGGAGCTGTTTTTT. It yields the protein CASSLYRGGYSTGELFF.

The rearrangement joins TRBV2 to TRBJ2-2, with TRBD1 matching 11 bases. Per the germline V gene, CDR1 is SNHLY and CDR2 is FYNNEI. The V segment lost 2 bases and the J segment 3 bases; nucleotides outside the gene matches: 5. The CDR3 runs to 17 residues. CDR3 sequence: CASSELGQGADTGELFF. CDR3 bases: TGTGCCAGCAGTGAACTTGGACAGGGGGCCGACACCGGGGAGCTGTTTTTT.

This clone is classed as hyperexpanded. The chain links TRBV4-1 to TRBJ1-1; 7 bases match TRBD1. The CDR3 loop spans 17 amino acids. CDR1 is MGHRA, CDR2 YSYEKL, per germline. Losses at the gene ends were 0 bases for V and 1 base for J; bases not matched to a gene: 8. The CDR3 DNA reads TGCGCCAGCAGCCAAGAGTCGAATGAGGGGGCGAACACTGAAGCTTTCTTT. Translation gives CASSQESNEGANTEAFF.

The gene calls are TRBV6-5 and TRBJ1-1; D is perhaps TRBD1 (5 bases). CDR3 length: 15 amino acids. The germline V gene has CDR1 MNHEY and CDR2 SVGAGI. V was pared by 7 bases and J by 5 bases, with 20 bases between. This CDR3 is CASIQGDSGGTEAFF. The CDR3 region has the DNA TGTGCCAGCATCCAAGGTGACAGTGGTGGTACTGAAGCTTTCTTT.